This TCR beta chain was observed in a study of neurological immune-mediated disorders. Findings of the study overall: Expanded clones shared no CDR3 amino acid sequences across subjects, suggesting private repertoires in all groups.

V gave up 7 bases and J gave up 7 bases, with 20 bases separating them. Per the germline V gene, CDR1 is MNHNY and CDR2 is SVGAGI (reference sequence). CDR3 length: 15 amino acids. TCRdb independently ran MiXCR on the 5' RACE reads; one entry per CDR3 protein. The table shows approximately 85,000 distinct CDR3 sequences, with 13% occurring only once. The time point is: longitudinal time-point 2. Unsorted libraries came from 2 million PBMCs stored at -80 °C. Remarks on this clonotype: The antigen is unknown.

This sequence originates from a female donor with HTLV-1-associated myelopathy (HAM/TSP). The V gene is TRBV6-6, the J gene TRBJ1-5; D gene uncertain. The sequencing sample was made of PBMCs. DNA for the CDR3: TGTGCCAGCATTCCCCAAGCCATTAGTCTCCAGCCCCAGCATTTT. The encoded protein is CASIPQAISLQPQHF.